The T cell receptor beta chain under discussion was sequenced for a study of shared clonotypes between healthy human individuals. Looking at the study overall: Aged between 18 and 49, the donors were two women and three men. Study conclusions and caveats: Naive subsets typically showed greater estimated richness than memory subsets.

As for this clone: Its antigen is not known.

Those who donated, Caucasian adults without exception, all lived in Nashville, Tennessee. Trimming cost V 6 bases and J 7 bases, with 9 bases left between them. CDR1 MNHEY and CDR2 SVGAGI come from the germline V gene. The CDR3 is 11 residues long. Repertoires were generated with immunoSEQ multiplex PCR, while TCRdb's copy carries only in-frame clones and drops some. The data hold 2 million to 2.5 million clones, with over 85% observed a single time. The clonotype was recovered from a man younger than 30 in good health. Some clones in this sample may be carry-over from other donors' samples. The chain employs TRBV6-5 and TRBJ1-1, with TRBD1 as a possible D gene (6 bases). The specimen was naive CD4+ T cells from PBMCs. Specified subset: CD45RA+ positively selected. This CDR3 is CASSKDSEAFF. The CDR3 region has the DNA TGTGCCAGCAGCAAGGACAGTGAAGCTTTCTTT.